Sequencing of this TCR beta chain was carried out in a study of T cells after yellow fever vaccination. The study, taken as a whole, reports: Though it reached lower strength, the secondary response hit its peak faster, day 5 versus 15.

TCR cDNA, made by 5'RACE template switching, carried an added universal primer site and UMIs. TCRdb reprocessed the 5' RACE reads via MiXCR and lists one record per CDR3 protein. The table shows approximately 610,000 distinct CDR3 sequences, with less than 20% occurring only once. This clonotype was counted only a few times. Its antigen is currently unknown. This CDR3 region has 15 residues. Germline V lookup: CDR1 MNHEY, CDR2 SMNVEV (reference sequence). Germline trimming cut 6 bases from V and 4 bases from J; bases unmatched to any gene: 10. Specimen: PBMCs, collected less than 6 days after the first yellow fever vaccination. This receptor was taken from a man aged 18-30 years who received the YFV17D yellow fever vaccine. The chain is built from TRBV27 and TRBJ2-7; 9 bases align to TRBD1. The CDR3 DNA sequence: TGTGCCAGCAGCCCCTGGGGACAGGGTCGTTACGAGCAGTACTTC. This translates into CASSPWGQGRYEQYF.